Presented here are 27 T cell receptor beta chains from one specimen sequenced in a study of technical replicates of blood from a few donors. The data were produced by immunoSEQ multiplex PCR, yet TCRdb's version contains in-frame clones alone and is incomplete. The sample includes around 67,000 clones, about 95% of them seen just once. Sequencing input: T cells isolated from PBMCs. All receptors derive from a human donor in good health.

The DNA for the CDR3 is TGCGCCAGCACTCCCACGGCGGGAGGCGGGAATGAGCAGTTCTTC. This encodes CASTPTAGGGNEQFF. The chain is built from TRBV5-1 and TRBJ2-1; 8 bases fit TRBD2. Unmatched junction bases numbered 12, after V lost 6 bases and J lost 7 bases. This CDR3 has 15 amino acids. Germline V lookup: CDR1 SGHRS, CDR2 YFSETQ.

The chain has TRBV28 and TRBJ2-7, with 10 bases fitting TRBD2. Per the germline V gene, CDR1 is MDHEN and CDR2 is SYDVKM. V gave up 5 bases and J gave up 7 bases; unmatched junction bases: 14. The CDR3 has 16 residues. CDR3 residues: CASSIAGGPVYEEQYF. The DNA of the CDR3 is TGTGCCAGCAGTATAGCGGGAGGACCCGTTTATGAAGAGCAGTACTTC.

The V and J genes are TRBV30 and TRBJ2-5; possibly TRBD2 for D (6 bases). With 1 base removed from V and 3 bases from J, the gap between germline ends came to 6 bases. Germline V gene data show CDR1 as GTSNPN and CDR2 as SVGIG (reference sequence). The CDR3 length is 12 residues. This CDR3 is CAWSGGEETQYF. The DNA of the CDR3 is TGTGCCTGGAGTGGGGGGGAAGAGACCCAGTACTTC.

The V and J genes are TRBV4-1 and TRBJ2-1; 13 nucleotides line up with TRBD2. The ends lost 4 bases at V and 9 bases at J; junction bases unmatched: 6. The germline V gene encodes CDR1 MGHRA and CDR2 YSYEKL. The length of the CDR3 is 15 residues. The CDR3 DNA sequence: TGCGCCAGCAGCCCTACTAGCGGGAGGGCCCCTGAGCAGTTCTTC. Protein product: CASSPTSGRAPEQFF.

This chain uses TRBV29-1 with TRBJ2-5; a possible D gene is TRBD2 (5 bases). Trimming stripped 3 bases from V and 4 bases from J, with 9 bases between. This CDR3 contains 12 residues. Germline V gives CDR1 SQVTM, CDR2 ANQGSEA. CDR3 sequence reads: CSVEGVGETQYF. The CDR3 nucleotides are TGCAGCGTTGAGGGAGTTGGAGAGACCCAGTACTTC.

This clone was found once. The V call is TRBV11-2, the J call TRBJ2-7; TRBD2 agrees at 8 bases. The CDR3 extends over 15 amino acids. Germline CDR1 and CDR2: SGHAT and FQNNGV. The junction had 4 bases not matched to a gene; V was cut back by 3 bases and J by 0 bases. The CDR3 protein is CASSFPSGLSYEQYF. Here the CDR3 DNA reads TGTGCCAGCAGCTTCCCTAGCGGGCTCTCCTACGAGCAGTACTTC. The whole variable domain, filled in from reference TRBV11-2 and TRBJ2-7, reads EAGVAQSPRYKIIEKRQSVAFWCNPISGHATLYWYQQILGQGPKLLIQFQNNGVVDDSQLPKDRFSAERLKGVDSTLKIQPAKLEDSAVYLCASSFPSGLSYEQYFGPGTRLTVT.

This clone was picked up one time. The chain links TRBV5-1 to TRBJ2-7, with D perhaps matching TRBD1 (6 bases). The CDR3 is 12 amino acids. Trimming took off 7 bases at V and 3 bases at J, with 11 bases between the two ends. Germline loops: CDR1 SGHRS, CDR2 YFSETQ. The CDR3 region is CASGQIFYEQYF. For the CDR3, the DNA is TGCGCCAGCGGACAGATCTTCTACGAGCAGTACTTC.

The CDR3 DNA sequence: TGTGCCAGCACCGTGGGACAGCACACAGATACGCAGTATTTT. This encodes CASTVGQHTDTQYF. The chain couples TRBV6-1 to TRBJ2-3; the match to TRBD1 covers 7 bases. This CDR3 region has 14 residues. With 7 bases clipped from V and 2 bases from J, the junction kept 6 bases outside the gene matches. The germline V gene encodes CDR1 MNHNS and CDR2 SASEGT.

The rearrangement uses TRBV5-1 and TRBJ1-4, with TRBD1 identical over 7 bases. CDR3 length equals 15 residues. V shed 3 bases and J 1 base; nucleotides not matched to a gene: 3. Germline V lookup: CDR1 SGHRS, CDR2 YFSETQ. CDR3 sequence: CASSSSGGTNEKLFF. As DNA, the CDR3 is TGCGCCAGCAGCTCCTCAGGGGGAACTAATGAAAAACTGTTTTTT.

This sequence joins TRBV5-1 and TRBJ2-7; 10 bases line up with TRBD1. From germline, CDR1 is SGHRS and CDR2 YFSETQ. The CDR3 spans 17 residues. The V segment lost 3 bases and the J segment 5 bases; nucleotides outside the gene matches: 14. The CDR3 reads CASSSNPGTGVFDEQYF. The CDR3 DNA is TGCGCCAGCAGCTCAAACCCCGGGACAGGGGTCTTTGACGAGCAGTACTTC. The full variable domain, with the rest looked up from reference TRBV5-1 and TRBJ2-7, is KAGVTQTPRYLIKTRGQQVTLSCSPISGHRSVSWYQQTPGQGLQFLFEYFSETQRNKGNFPGRFSGRQFSNSRSEMNVSTLELGDSALYLCASSSNPGTGVFDEQYFGPGTRLTVT.

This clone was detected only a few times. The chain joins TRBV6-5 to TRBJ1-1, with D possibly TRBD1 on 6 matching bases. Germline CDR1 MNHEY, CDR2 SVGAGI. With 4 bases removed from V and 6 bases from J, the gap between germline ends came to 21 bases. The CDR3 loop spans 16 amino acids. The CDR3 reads CASSSRGGWYMAEAFF. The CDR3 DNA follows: TGTGCCAGCAGTTCCCGGGGGGGCTGGTATATGGCTGAAGCTTTCTTT.

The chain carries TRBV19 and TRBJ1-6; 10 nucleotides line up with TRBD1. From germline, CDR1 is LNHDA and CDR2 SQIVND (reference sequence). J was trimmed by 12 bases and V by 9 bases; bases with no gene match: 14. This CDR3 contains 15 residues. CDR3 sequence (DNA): TGTGCCAGCCAGGTGGGACAGGGGTCGGTGGAACCCCTCCACTTT. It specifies CASQVGQGSVEPLHF. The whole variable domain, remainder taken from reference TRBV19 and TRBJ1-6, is DGGITQSPKYLFRKEGQNVTLSCEQNLNHDAMYWYRQDPGQGLRLIYYSQIVNDFQKGDIAEGYSVSREKKESFPLTVTSAQKNPTAFYLCASQVGQGSVEPLHFGNGTRLTVT.

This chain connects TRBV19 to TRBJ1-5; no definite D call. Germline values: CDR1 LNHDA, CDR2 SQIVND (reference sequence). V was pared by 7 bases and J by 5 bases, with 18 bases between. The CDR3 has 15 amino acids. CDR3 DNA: TGTGCCAGTAAAGGCGCTCCGACGGGTTATCAGCCCCAGCATTTT. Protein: CASKGAPTGYQPQHF.

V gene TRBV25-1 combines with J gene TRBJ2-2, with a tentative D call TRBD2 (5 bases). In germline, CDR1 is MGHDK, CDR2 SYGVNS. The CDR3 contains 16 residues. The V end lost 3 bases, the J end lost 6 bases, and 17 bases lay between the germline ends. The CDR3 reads CASSDAPTLAAGELFF. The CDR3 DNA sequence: TGTGCCAGCAGTGACGCCCCCACCCTAGCTGCCGGGGAGCTGTTTTTT.

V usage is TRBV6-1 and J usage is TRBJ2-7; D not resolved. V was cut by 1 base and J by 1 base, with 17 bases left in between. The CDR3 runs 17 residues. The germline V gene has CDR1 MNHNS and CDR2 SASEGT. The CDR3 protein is CASSEVRQALLSYEQYF. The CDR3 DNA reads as TGTGCCAGCAGTGAAGTTCGGCAGGCCCTCCTTTCCTACGAGCAGTACTTC.

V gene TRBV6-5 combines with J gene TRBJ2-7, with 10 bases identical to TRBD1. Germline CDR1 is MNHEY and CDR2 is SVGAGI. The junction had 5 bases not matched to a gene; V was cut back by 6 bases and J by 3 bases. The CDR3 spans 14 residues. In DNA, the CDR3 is TGTGCCAGCAGCTCACGGGACAGGGGCTACGAGCAGTACTTC. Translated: CASSSRDRGYEQYF.

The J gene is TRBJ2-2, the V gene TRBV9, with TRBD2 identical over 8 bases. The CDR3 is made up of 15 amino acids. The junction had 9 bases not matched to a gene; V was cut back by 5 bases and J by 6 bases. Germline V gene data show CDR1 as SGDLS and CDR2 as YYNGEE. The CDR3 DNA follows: TGTGCCAGCAGACGGGGGGGCCTGGAGCCCGGGGAGCTGTTTTTT. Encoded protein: CASRRGGLEPGELFF.

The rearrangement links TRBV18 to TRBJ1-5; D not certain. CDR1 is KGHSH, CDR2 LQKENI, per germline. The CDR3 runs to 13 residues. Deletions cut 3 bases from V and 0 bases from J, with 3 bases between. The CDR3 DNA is TGTGCCAGCTCACCCAGTAGCAATCAGCCCCAGCATTTT. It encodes CASSPSSNQPQHF.

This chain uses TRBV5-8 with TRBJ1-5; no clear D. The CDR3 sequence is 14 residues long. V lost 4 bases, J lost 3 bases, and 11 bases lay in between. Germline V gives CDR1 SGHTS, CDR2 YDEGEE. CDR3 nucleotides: TGTGCCAGCAGCATAGAACCCGACAATCAGCCCCAGCATTTT. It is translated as CASSIEPDNQPQHF.

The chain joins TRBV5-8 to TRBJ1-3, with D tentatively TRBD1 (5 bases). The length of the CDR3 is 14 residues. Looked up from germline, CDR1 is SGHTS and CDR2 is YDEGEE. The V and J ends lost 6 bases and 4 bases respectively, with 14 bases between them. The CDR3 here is CASIKNYRGNTIYF. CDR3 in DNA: TGTGCCAGCATCAAAAATTACAGGGGAAACACCATATATTTT. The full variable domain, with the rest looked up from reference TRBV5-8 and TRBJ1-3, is EAGVTQSPTHLIKTRGQQATLRCSPISGHTSVYWYQQALGLGLQFLLWYDEGEERNRGNFPPRFSGRQFPNYSSELNVNALELEDSALYLCASIKNYRGNTIYFGEGSWLTVV.

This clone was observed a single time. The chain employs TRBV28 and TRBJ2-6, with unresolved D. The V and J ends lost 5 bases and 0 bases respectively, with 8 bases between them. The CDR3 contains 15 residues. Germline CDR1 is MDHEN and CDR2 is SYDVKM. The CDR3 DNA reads TGTGCCAGCAGTCCCGGAGACTCTGGGGCCAACGTCCTGACTTTC. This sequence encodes CASSPGDSGANVLTF.

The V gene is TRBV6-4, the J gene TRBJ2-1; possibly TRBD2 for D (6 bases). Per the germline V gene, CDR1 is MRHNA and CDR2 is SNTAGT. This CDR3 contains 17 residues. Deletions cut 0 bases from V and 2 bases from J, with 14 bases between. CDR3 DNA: TGTGCCAGCAGTGACTCGATGGGACTGAGCCCCTACAATGAGCAGTTCTTC. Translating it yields CASSDSMGLSPYNEQFF.

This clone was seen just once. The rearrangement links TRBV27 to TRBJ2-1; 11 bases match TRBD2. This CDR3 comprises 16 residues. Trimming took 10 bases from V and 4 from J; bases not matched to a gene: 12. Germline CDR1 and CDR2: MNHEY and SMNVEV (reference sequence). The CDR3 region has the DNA TGTGCCACCATCGGGGAACTAGCGGGAGAATACAATGAGCAGTTCTTC. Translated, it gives CATIGELAGEYNEQFF.

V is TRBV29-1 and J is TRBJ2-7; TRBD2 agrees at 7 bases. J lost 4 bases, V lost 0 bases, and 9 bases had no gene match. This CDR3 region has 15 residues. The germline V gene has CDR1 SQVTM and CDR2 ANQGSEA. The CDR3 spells CSVEDRGLRRYEQYF. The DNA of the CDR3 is TGCAGCGTTGAAGATCGGGGACTACGGAGGTACGAGCAGTACTTC.

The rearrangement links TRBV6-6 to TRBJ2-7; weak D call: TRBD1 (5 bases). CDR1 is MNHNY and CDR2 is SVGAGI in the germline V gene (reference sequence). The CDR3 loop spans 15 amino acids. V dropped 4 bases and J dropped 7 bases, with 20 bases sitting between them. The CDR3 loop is CASSLSQAPPLEQYF. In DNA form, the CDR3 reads TGTGCCAGCAGTTTGTCACAGGCCCCGCCGTTGGAGCAGTACTTC.

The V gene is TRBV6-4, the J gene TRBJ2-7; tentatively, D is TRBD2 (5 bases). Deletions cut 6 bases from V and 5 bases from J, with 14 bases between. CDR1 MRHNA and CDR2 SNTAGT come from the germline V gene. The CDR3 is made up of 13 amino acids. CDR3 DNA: TGTGCCAGCAGCCCAACCCACGGGGACGAGCAGTACTTC. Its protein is CASSPTHGDEQYF.

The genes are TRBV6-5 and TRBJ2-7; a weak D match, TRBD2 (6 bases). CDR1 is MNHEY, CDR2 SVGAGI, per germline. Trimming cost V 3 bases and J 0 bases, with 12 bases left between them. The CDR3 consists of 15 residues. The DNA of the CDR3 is TGTGCCAGCAGTTATCTGGGACTCCACTCCTACGAGCAGTACTTC. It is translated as CASSYLGLHSYEQYF.